This T cell receptor (beta chain) was captured by sequencing in a study of shared clonotypes between healthy human individuals. Overall study findings and caveats: Larger estimated richness was generally seen in naive subsets than in memory subsets. Clonotype sharing among donors was thought likely to change with sequencing depth. Genetic and exposure-history diversity was limited by the small donor number.

CDR1 is MNHEY, CDR2 SMNVEV, per germline (reference sequence). Losses at the gene ends were 6 bases for V and 7 bases for J; bases not matched to a gene: 7. The CDR3 length is 14 residues. Profiling relied on immunoSEQ multiplex PCR, and the TCRdb table lists in-frame clones only, not all of them. There are approximately 600,000 clones in the sample; approximately 95% occur only once, and around 0.12% lies in the top ten. The naive CD8 subset, CD45RO-negative cells positively selected for CCR7, excluded terminally differentiated effector memory CD45RA+ cells. About this clone itself: Antigen: not known.

The sample taken for sequencing was naive CD8+ T cells sorted from blood. The gene calls are TRBV27 and TRBJ2-1; 9 nucleotides line up with TRBD2. The TCR was taken from a woman in her twenties or thirties in good health. The CDR3 nucleotides read TGTGCCAGCAGGCGGGGCGGGAGGGAGAATGAGCAGTTCTTC. Amino acids: CASRRGGRENEQFF.